The T cell receptor beta chain under discussion was sequenced for a study of immune evolution from preneoplasia to lung adenocarcinoma. Germline CDR1 and CDR2: WSHSY and SAAADI. The CDR3 is 15 residues long. J was trimmed by 2 bases and V by 6 bases; bases with no gene match: 4. Findings of the study overall: Later-stage lesions seemingly showed higher T cell density and diversity than normal lung.

Assay: immunoSEQ multiplex PCR; the TCRdb copy retains only in-frame clones and omits some. The sample comprises under 15,000 clones, 65% to 90% of which are singletons, and approximately 3% rests with the top ten. In its sample, this clone was seen once. Its antigen is not known. Resections took place in Japan or China from about 2014 to 2017. This TCR derives from a donor at least 70 years old with lung adenocarcinoma. Specimen: FFPE lung adenocarcinoma in situ tissue. The chain recombines TRBV10-2 with TRBJ2-1, with TRBD2 matching over 10 bases. The CDR3 region is CASRESGRAYNEQFF. The CDR3 DNA follows: TGCGCCAGCAGAGAGAGCGGGAGGGCCTACAATGAGCAGTTCTTC.